This T cell receptor beta chain stems from a study of T-cell memory formation after mild COVID-19. One entry per CDR3 protein results from TCRdb running MiXCR on the 5' RACE reads. The sample lists more than 80,000 distinct CDR3 sequences, over 15% seen once, with 25% to 30% in the top ten. This CDR3 has 15 residues. Trimming took 6 bases from V and 1 from J, leaving 15 bases between them. Germline loops: CDR1 PRHDT, CDR2 FYEKMQ (reference sequence). The sample consisted of PBMCs or a T cell subset sorted from them (not recorded which). The TCR was taken from an adult woman who had mild COVID-19 (a few samples of this study predate the infection). Cell type and time point are not known. This chain connects TRBV13 to TRBJ1-1, with D possibly matching TRBD1 (5 bases). CDR3 region: CASSARGTENTEAFF. DNA for the CDR3: TGTGCCAGCAGTGCTCGGGGGACGGAGAACACTGAAGCTTTCTTT. Based on the CDR3 plus reference TRBV13 and TRBJ1-1, the full variable domain is AAGVIQSPRHLIKEKRETATLKCYPIPRHDTVYWYQQGPGQDPQFLISFYEKMQSDKGSIPDRFSAQQFSDYHSELNMSSLELGDSALYFCASSARGTENTEAFFGQGTRLTVV.